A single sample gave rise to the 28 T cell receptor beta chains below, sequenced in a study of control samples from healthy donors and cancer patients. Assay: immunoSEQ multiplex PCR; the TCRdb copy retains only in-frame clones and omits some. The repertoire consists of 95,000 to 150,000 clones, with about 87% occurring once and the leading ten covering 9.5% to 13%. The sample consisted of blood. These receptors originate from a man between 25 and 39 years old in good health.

This chain's CDR3 is CASSFQPSRVNTEAFF. The CDR3 nucleotides read TGCGCCAGCAGCTTTCAACCTAGCAGGGTGAACACTGAAGCTTTCTTT. The V and J genes are TRBV5-1 and TRBJ1-1, with D maybe TRBD1 (5 bases). V lost 2 bases to trimming and J lost 0 bases, with 14 bases between them. This CDR3 is built from 16 residues. Germline V gene data show CDR1 as SGHRS and CDR2 as YFSETQ.

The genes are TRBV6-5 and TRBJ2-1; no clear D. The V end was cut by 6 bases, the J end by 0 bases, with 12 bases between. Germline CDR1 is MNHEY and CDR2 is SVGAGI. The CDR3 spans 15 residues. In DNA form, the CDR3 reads TGTGCCAGCAGGAGCACAGCTAGCTCCTACAATGAGCAGTTCTTC. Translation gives CASRSTASSYNEQFF.

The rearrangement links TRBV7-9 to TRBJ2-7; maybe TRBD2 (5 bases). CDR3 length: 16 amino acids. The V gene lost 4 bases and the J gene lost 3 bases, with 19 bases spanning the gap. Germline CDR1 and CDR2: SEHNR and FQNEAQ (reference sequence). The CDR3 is CASSWQGSLTVYEQYF. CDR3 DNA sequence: TGTGCCAGCAGCTGGCAAGGGAGCCTGACCGTCTACGAGCAGTACTTC.

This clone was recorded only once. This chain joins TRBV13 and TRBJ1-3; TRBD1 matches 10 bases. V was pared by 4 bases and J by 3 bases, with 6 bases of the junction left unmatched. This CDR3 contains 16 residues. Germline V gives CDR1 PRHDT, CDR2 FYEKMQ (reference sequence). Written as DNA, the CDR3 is TGTGCCAGCAGCTATCCGGGACAGGGGTTTGGAAACACCATATATTTT. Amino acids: CASSYPGQGFGNTIYF.

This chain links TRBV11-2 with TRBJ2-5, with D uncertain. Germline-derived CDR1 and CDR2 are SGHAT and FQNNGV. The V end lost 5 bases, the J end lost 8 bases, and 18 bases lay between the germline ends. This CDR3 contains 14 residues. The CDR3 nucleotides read TGTGCCAGCAGCCCCTCCCGCTCCAAGAGAACCCAGTACTTC. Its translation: CASSPSRSKRTQYF. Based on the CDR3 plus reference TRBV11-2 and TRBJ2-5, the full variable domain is EAGVAQSPRYKIIEKRQSVAFWCNPISGHATLYWYQQILGQGPKLLIQFQNNGVVDDSQLPKDRFSAERLKGVDSTLKIQPAKLEDSAVYLCASSPSRSKRTQYFGPGTRLLVL.

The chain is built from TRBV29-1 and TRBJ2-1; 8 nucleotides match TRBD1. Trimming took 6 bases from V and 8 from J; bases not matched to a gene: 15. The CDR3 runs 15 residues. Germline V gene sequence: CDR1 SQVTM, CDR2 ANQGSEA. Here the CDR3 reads CSVGMSSLQGDEQFF. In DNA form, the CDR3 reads TGCAGCGTGGGGATGTCCTCCTTACAGGGGGATGAGCAGTTCTTC.

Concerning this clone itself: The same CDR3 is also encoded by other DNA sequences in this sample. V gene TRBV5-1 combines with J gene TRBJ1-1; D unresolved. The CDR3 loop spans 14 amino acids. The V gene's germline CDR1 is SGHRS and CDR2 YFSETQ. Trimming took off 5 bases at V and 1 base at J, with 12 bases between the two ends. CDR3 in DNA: TGCGCCAGCAGGGATGGACGAGGGAACACTGAAGCTTTCTTT. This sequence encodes CASRDGRGNTEAFF.

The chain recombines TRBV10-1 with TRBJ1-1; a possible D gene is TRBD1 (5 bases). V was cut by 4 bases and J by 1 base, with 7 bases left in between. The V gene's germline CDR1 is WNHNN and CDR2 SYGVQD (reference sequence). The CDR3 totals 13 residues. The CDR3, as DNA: TGCGCCAGCAGTGCACAGGAGAACACTGAAGCTTTCTTT. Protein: CASSAQENTEAFF.

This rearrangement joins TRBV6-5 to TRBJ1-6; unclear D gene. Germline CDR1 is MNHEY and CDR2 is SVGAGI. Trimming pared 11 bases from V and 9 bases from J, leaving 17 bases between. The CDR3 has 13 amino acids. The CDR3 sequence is CASEGLPPSPLHF. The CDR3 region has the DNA TGTGCCTCCGAAGGACTGCCGCCTTCACCCCTCCACTTT.

The CDR3 coding sequence is TGCGCCAGCAGCCAAGGATCCAGGGACACCGGGGAGCTGTTTTTT. Protein product: CASSQGSRDTGELFF. The rearrangement links TRBV4-1 to TRBJ2-2, with D possibly being TRBD1 (5 bases). V was pared by 1 base and J by 3 bases, with 9 bases between. CDR1 MGHRA and CDR2 YSYEKL come from the germline V gene. CDR3 length: 15 residues.

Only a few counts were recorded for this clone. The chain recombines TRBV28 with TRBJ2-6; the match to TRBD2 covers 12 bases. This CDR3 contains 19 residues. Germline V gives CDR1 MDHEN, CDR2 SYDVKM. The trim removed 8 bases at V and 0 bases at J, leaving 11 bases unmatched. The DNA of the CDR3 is TGTGCCAGCCACCCGCAACTAGCGGGGGGATTCTCTGGGGCCAACGTCCTGACTTTC. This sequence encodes CASHPQLAGGFSGANVLTF. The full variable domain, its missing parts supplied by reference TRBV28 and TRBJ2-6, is DVKVTQSSRYLVKRTGEKVFLECVQDMDHENMFWYRQDPGLGLRLIYFSYDVKMKEKGDIPEGYSVSREKKERFSLILESASTNQTSMYLCASHPQLAGGFSGANVLTFGAGSRLTVL.

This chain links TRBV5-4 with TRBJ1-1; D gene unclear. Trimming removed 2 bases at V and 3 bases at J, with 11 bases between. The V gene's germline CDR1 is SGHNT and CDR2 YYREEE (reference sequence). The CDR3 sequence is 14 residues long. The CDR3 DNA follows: TGTGCCAGCAGCTTCATGACGTCCGACACTGAAGCTTTCTTT. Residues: CASSFMTSDTEAFF.

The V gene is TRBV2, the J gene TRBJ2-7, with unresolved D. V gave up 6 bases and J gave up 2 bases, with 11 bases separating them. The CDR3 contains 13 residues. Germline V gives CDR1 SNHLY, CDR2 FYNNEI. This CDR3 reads CASSADNTYEQYV. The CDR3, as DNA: TGTGCCAGCAGCGCAGACAACACCTACGAGCAGTACGTC.

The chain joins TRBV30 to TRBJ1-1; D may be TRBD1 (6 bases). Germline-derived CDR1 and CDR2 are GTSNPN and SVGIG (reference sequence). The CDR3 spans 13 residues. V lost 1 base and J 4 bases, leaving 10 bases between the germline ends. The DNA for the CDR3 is TGTGCCTGGAGTGCGAGAGGGGGCACTGAAGCTTTCTTT. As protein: CAWSARGGTEAFF.

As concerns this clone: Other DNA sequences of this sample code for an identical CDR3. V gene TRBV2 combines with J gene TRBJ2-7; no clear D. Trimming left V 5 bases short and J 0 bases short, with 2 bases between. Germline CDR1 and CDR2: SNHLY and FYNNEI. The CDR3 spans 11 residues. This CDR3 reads CASSSSYEQYF. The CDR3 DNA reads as TGTGCCAGCAGTTCCTCCTACGAGCAGTACTTC.

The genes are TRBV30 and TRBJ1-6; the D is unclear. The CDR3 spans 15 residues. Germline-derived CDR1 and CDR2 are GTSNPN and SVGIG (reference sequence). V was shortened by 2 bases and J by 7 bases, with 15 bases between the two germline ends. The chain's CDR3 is CAWSSLSGRNSPLHF. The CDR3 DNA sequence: TGTGCCTGGAGTTCTCTCTCAGGCCGGAATTCACCCCTCCACTTT.

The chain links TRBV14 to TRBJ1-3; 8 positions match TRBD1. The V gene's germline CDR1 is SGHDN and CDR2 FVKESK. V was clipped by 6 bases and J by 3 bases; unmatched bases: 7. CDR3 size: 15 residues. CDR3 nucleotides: TGTGCCAGCAGAACCTCAGGGGGCAGTGGAAACACCATATATTTT. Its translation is CASRTSGGSGNTIYF.

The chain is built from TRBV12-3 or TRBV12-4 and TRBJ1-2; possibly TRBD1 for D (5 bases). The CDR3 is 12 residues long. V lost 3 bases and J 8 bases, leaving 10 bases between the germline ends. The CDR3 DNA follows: TGTGCCAGCAGTTTGGACAATTCGGGCTACACCTTC. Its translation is CASSLDNSGYTF.

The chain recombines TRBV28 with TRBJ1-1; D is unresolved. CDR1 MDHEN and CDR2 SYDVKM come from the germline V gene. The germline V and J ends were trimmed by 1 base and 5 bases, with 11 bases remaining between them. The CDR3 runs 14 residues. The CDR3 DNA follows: TGTGCCAGCAGTTTATTGGCTGGAAGTACTGAAGCTTTCTTT. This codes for CASSLLAGSTEAFF.

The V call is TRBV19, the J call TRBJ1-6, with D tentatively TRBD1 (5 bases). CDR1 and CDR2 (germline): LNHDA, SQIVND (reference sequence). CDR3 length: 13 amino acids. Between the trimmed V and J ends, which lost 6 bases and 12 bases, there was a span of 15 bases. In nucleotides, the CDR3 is TGTGCCAGTAGGGGGGTGTCCTTGGAACCCCTCCACTTT. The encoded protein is CASRGVSLEPLHF.

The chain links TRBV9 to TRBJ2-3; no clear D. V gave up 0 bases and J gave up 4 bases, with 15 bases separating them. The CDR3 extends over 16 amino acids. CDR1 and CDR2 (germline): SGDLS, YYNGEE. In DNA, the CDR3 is TGTGCCAGCAGCGTAGGGTTAGCCGGGCCCCCAGATACGCAGTATTTT. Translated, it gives CASSVGLAGPPDTQYF.

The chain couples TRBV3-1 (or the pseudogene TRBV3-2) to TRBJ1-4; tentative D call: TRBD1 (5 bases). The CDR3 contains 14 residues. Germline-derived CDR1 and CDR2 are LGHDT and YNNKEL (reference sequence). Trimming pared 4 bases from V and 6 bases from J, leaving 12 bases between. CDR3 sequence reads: CASSPGRWDEKLFF. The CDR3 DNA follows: TGTGCCAGCAGCCCAGGGCGGTGGGATGAAAAACTGTTTTTT.

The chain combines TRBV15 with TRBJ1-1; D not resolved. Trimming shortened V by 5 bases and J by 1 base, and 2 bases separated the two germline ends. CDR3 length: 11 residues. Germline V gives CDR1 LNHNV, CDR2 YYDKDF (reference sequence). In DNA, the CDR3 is TGTGCCACCAGCGCGAACACTGAAGCTTTCTTT. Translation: CATSANTEAFF.

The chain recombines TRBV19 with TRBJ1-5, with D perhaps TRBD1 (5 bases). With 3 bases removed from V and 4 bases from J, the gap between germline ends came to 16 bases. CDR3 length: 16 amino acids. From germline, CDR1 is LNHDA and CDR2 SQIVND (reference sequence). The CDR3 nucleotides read TGTGCCAGTAGTATCGGATGGGACGGAAGAAATCAGCCCCAGCATTTT. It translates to CASSIGWDGRNQPQHF.

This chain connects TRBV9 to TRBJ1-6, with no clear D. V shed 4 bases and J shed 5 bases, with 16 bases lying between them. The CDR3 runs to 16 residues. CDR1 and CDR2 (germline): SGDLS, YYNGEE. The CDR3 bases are TGTGCCAGCAGCCCCCAAGGTGGGCAGAATAATTCACCCCTCCACTTT. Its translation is CASSPQGGQNNSPLHF.

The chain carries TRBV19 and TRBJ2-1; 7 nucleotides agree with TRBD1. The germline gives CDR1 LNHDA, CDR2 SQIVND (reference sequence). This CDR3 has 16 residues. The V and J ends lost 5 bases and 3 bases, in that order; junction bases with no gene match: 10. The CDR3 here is CASSVHRDSLYNEQFF. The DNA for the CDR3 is TGTGCCAGTAGTGTCCACCGGGACAGCCTCTACAATGAGCAGTTCTTC.

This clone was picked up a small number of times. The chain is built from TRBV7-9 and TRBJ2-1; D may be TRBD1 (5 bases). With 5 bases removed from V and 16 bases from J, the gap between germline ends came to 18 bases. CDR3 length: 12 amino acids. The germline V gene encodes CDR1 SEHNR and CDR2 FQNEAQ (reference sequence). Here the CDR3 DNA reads TGTGCCAGCAGCCCGGGCGACAGAAGTGAATTCTTC. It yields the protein CASSPGDRSEFF. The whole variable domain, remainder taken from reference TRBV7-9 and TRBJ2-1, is DTGVSQNPRHKITKRGQNVTFRCDPISEHNRLYWYRQTLGQGPEFLTYFQNEAQLEKSRLLSDRFSAERPKGSFSTLEIQRTEQGDSAMYLCASSPGDRSEFFGPGTRLTVL.

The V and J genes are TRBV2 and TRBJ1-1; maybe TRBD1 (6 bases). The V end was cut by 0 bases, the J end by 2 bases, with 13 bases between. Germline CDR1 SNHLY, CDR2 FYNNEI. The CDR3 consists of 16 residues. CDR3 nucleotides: TGTGCCAGCAGTGAAGCGTGGGGGCCCGGAAACACTGAAGCTTTCTTT. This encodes CASSEAWGPGNTEAFF. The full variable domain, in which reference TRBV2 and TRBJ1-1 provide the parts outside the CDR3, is EPEVTQTPSHQVTQMGQEVILRCVPISNHLYFYWYRQILGQKVEFLVSFYNNEISEKSEIFDDQFSVERPDGSNFTLKIRSTKLEDSAMYFCASSEAWGPGNTEAFFGQGTRLTVV.